This TCR beta chain was recorded in a study of T cells in tuberculosis. Regarding time point: new active TB diagnosis, blood taken before or within 7 days of starting treatment. Each clinical donor contributed on average roughly 90,000 T cells from unsorted cryopreserved PBMC. Profiled with immunoSEQ multiplex PCR; TCRdb holds only in-frame clones, not every one. The sample yields roughly 32,000 clones, 93% seen once. From germline, CDR1 is SGHTA and CDR2 FQGTGA. V lost 5 bases and J 3 bases, leaving 10 bases between the germline ends. The CDR3 is 13 amino acids. The clonotype originates from an adult with tuberculosis. The genes are TRBV7-3 and TRBJ1-2; D unclear. Here the sequenced sample was PBMCs, taken at tuberculosis diagnosis. The CDR3, as DNA: TGTGCCAGCAGCCGCGGGCCAGACTATGGCTACACCTTC. The encoded protein is CASSRGPDYGYTF.